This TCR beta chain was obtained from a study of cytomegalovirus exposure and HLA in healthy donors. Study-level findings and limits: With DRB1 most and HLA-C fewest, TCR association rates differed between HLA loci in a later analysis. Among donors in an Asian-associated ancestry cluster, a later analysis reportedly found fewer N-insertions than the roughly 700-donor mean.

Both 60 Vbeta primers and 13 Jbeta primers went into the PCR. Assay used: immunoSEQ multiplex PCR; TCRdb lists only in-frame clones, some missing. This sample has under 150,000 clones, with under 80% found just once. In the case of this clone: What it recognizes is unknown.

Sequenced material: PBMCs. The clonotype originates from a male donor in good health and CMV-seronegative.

The chain's CDR3 is CASSFGGSYEQYF. In DNA form, the CDR3 reads TGTGCCAGCAGCTTCGGAGGCTCCTACGAGCAGTACTTC. The chain recombines TRBV11-2 with TRBJ2-7, with D perhaps TRBD2 (5 bases). The V gene's germline CDR1 is SGHAT and CDR2 FQNNGV. V gave up 3 bases and J gave up 0 bases, with 6 bases separating them. CDR3 length: 13 residues. Full variable domain (outside the CDR3, taken from reference TRBV11-2 and TRBJ2-7): EAGVAQSPRYKIIEKRQSVAFWCNPISGHATLYWYQQILGQGPKLLIQFQNNGVVDDSQLPKDRFSAERLKGVDSTLKIQPAKLEDSAVYLCASSFGGSYEQYFGPGTRLTVT.